This T cell receptor (beta chain) was captured in a study of CD8+ T cells in alopecia areata. Study-wide background: Treatment comprised oral tofacitinib, 5 to 10 mg twice daily, in treated patients.

Of note for this clone: The antigen remains unidentified.

Trimming removed 2 bases from V and 6 bases from J; junction bases left unmatched: 2. The CDR3 length is 14 residues. Germline V gene data show CDR1 as SGHTA and CDR2 as FQGNSA. Sampling of alopecia areata patients yielded lesional scalp punch biopsies as well as peripheral blood. Study observations and caveats: Scalp sample sequencing also detects resident alphabeta T cells of normal skin.

After isolation, RNA underwent reverse transcription to generate cDNA as the sequencing template. The assay was immunoSEQ multiplex PCR, and TCRdb's table has in-frame clones only and misses some. This sample has around 15,000 clones, with 45% to 65% found just once. The source is a human donor with alopecia areata. Material: skin. The chain combines TRBV7-2 with TRBJ2-3; 10 positions match TRBD2. The CDR3, as DNA: TGTGCCAGCAGCTTAAGAGCGGGAGGGGATACGCAGTATTTT. Its protein product is CASSLRAGGDTQYF.